A selection of T cell receptor beta chains follows, all from one sample in a study of CXCR3-negative and CXCR3-positive naive CD8 T cells. TCRdb re-called the 5' RACE reads and shows each CDR3 protein once, DNA omitted. Its listing shows about 140,000 distinct CDR3 sequences. Source material: naive CXCR3+ CD8+ T cells from blood. These receptor sequences come from a human donor in good health. Some clones in this sample may be carry-over from other donors' samples. The CDR3 runs from the conserved cysteine through the conserved F or W.

length	V	J	CDR3
14	TRBV5-1	TRBJ2-7	CASSWGYGNYEQYF
15	TRBV4-1	TRBJ2-6	CASSQDLTGANVLTF
13	TRBV10-3	TRBJ1-1	CATASAQNTEAFF
17	TRBV7-9	TRBJ2-7	CASSFPGGTSGAYEQYF
19	TRBV28	TRBJ2-5	CATKPGQRVFGSVQETQYF
16	TRBV7-8	TRBJ2-7	CASSFTPGTTTHEQYF
13	TRBV7-2	TRBJ2-3	CASSPAPGDTQYF
14	TRBV29-1	TRBJ2-5	CSVEGGWGPETQYF
13	TRBV6-6	TRBJ2-7	CASRDRGLYEQYF
14	TRBV5-4	TRBJ2-1	CASSLAVSYNEQFF
15	TRBV11-3	TRBJ2-7	CASTPFRPDPYEQYF
17	TRBV20-1	TRBJ2-7	CSARGSGAGDLSYEQYF
13	TRBV6-5	TRBJ1-1	CASSLGGGREAFF
14	TRBV29-1	TRBJ1-1	CSVVEQGLGTEAFF
16	TRBV28	TRBJ2-1	CASRTPWSGSQSEQFF
14	TRBV7-6	TRBJ1-3	CASSSRRNGNTIYF
13	TRBV6-6	TRBJ2-2	CASSLKSTGELFF
14	TRBV7-9	TRBJ2-5	CASSSLDSGETQYF
15	TRBV7-2	TRBJ2-7	CASRYQGISSYEQYF
14	TRBV9	TRBJ2-1	CASSVGDRNNEQFF
16	TRBV5-1	TRBJ1-1	CASSPIGSGEGAEAFF
16	TRBV28	TRBJ2-1	CASSLETGDIYNEQFF
13	TRBV7-3	TRBJ2-1	CASSRGSFDEQFF
15	TRBV2	TRBJ2-3	CAVDGQTDYKRTQYF
15	TRBV12-3/TRBV12-4	TRBJ2-5	CASSLAMEPQETQYF
13	TRBV29-1	TRBJ2-7	CSVEGRAGYEQYF
14	TRBV7-3	TRBJ1-1	CASSPLGGDSEAFF
15	TRBV7-3	TRBJ1-1	CASSEKQGMKTEAFF
15	TRBV28	TRBJ2-7	CASSSGQGYSYEQYF
13	TRBV19	TRBJ2-2	CASSIGGTGELFF
12	TRBV12-3/TRBV12-4	TRBJ2-5	CASTQGGSPQYF
11	TRBV24-1	TRBJ1-1	CASRGNTEAFF
18	TRBV5-1	TRBJ2-1	CASSLEGTSGTVNNEQFF
13	TRBV19	TRBJ2-1	CASTAFSYNEQFF
14	TRBV7-6	TRBJ2-1	CASSFSFDDNEQFF
15	TRBV4-1	TRBJ2-7	CASSQESQGSYEQYF
14	TRBV7-9	TRBJ2-5	CASSPLMAEETQYF
15	TRBV5-5	TRBJ2-7	CASSGPDRGYYEQYF
17	TRBV2	TRBJ2-3	CASSGLAGERFTDTQYF
13	TRBV5-5	TRBJ2-7	CASSFDRAHEQYF
14	TRBV7-6	TRBJ1-1	CASSRTGIRNEAFF
13	TRBV7-9	TRBJ2-3	CASRESGTDTQYF
16	TRBV7-2	TRBJ1-5	CASSSLPPGANQPQHF
14	TRBV7-9	TRBJ2-1	CASSFPDGGNEQFF
13	TRBV6-1	TRBJ2-1	CASSDRTRSEQFF
15	TRBV28	TRBJ2-7	CASIKTRDYTYEQYF
14	TRBV20-1	TRBJ2-7	CSASLTPFSYEQYF
16	TRBV7-2	TRBJ1-2	CASSLASGTENYGYTF
15	TRBV12-3/TRBV12-4	TRBJ2-7	CASRGSAGATYEQYF
14	TRBV4-1	TRBJ2-1	CASSQETGGREQFF
15	TRBV11-2	TRBJ1-6	CASSLGTGVGSPLHF
16	TRBV12-3/TRBV12-4	TRBJ1-1	CASRSPGQGGGTEAFF
16	TRBV21-1	TRBJ2-5	CASSNRAGSLRETQYF
16	TRBV6-4	TRBJ2-1	CASSDSKVASYNEQFF
16	TRBV6-1	TRBJ2-1	CASSARLAGGPGEQFF
14	TRBV4-2	TRBJ2-7	CASSHGTATYEQYF
16	TRBV6-5	TRBJ1-5	CASSYSYEGFDQPQHF
15	TRBV9	TRBJ2-7	CASSVAGRGSYEQYF
14	TRBV12-3/TRBV12-4	TRBJ2-1	CASLLGGFFNEQFF
11	TRBV27	TRBJ1-1	CASTPDTEAFF